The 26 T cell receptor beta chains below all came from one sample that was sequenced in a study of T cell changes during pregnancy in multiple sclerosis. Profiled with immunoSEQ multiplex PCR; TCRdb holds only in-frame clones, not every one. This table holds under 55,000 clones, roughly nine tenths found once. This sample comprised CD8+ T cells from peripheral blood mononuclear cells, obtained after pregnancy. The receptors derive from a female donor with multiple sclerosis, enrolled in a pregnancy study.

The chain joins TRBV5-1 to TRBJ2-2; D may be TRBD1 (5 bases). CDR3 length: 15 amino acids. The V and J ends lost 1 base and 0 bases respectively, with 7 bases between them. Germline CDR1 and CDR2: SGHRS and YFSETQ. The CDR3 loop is CASSLSRANTGELFF. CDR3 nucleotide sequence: TGCGCCAGCAGCTTGTCCAGGGCGAACACCGGGGAGCTGTTTTTT.

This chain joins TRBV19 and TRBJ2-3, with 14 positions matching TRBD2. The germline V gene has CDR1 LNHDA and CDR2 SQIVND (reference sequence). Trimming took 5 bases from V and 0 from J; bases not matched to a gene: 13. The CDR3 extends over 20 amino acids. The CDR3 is CASSLRGLAGGQISTDTQYF. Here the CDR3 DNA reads TGTGCCAGTAGTCTTCGCGGACTAGCGGGGGGTCAAATTAGCACAGATACGCAGTATTTT.

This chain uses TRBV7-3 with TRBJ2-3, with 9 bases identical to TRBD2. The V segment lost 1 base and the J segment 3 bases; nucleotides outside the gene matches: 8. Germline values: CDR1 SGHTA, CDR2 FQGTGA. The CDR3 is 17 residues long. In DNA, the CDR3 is TGTGCCAGCAGCTTAAACCCGGCGGGGGGGCGGACAGATACGCAGTATTTT. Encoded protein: CASSLNPAGGRTDTQYF.

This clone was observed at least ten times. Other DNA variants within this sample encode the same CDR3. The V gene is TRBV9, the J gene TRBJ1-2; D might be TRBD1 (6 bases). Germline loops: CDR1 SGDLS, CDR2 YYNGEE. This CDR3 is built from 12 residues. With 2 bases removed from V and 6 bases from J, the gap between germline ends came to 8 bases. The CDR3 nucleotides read TGTGCCAGCAGCGTGGGGGCACATGGCTACACCTTC. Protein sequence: CASSVGAHGYTF.

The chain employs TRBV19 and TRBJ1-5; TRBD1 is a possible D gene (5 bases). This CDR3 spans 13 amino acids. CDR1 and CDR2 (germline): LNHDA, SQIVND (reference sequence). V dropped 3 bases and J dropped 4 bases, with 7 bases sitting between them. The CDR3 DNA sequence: TGTGCCAGTAGTATGACAGATAATCAGCCCCAGCATTTT. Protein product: CASSMTDNQPQHF.

In DNA, the CDR3 is TGTGCCAGCAGCGTCCCCGGGGAGCCCCAGTACTTC. This translates into CASSVPGEPQYF. The chain is built from TRBV11-2 and TRBJ2-5; tentatively, D is TRBD2 (5 bases). CDR1 and CDR2 (germline): SGHAT, FQNNGV. The CDR3 has 12 residues. Trimming shortened V by 5 bases and J by 9 bases, and 13 bases separated the two germline ends.

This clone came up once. CDR3 sequence (DNA): TGTGCCAGCAGCACTGGACAGCTGTCCTACGAGCAGTACTTC. This encodes CASSTGQLSYEQYF. The chain is built from TRBV27 and TRBJ2-7; D may be TRBD1 (6 bases). Deletions cut 6 bases from V and 1 base from J, with 13 bases between. CDR1 is MNHEY, CDR2 SMNVEV, per germline (reference sequence). The CDR3 loop spans 14 amino acids.

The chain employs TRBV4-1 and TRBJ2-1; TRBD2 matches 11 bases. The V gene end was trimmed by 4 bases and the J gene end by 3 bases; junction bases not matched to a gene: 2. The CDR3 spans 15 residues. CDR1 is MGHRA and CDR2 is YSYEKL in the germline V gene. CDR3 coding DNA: TGCGCCAGCAGCCCCCTAGCGGGGGGCTACAATGAGCAGTTCTTC. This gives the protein CASSPLAGGYNEQFF.

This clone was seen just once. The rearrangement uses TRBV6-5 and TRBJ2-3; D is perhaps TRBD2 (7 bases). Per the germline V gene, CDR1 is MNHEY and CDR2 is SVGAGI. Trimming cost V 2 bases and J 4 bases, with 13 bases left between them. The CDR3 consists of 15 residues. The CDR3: CASSYVGGAADTQYF. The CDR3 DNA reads TGTGCCAGCAGTTACGTGGGGGGGGCCGCAGATACGCAGTATTTT.

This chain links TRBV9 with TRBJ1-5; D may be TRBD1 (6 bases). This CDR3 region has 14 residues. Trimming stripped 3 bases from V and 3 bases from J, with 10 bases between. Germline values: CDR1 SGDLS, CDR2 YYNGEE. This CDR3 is CASSEDSLNQPQHF. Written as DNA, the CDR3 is TGTGCCAGCAGCGAGGACAGCCTCAATCAGCCCCAGCATTTT.

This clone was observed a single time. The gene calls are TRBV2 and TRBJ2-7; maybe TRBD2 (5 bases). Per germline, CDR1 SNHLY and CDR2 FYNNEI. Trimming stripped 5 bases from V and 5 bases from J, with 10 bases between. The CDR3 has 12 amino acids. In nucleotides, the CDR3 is TGTGCCAGCAGTTCGGGGTCCAACGAGCAGTACTTC. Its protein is CASSSGSNEQYF.

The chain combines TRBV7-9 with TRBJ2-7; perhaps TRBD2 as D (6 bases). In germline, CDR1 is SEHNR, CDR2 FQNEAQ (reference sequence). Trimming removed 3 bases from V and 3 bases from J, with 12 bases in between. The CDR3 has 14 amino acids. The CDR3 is CASSLAGRYYEQYF. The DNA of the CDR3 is TGTGCCAGCAGCTTGGCGGGGCGATACTACGAGCAGTACTTC.

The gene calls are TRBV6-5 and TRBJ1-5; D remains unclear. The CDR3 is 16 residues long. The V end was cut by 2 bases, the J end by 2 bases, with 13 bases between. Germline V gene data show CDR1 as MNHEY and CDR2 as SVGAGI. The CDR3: CASSYGEFSGNQPQHF. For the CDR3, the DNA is TGTGCCAGCAGTTACGGGGAGTTTTCGGGCAATCAGCCCCAGCATTTT.

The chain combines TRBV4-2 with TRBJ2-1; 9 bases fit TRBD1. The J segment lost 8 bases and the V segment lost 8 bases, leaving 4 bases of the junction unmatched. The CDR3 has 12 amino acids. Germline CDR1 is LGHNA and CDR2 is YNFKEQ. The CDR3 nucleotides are TGTGCCAGCGCGAGGACAGGGGATGAGCAGTTCTTC. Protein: CASARTGDEQFF.

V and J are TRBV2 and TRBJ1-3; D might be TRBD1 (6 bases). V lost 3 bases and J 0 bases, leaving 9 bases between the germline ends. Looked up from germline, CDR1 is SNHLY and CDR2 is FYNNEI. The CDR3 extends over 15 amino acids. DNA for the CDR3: TGTGCCAGCAGTGAGGACAGCAACTCTGGAAACACCATATATTTT. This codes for CASSEDSNSGNTIYF.

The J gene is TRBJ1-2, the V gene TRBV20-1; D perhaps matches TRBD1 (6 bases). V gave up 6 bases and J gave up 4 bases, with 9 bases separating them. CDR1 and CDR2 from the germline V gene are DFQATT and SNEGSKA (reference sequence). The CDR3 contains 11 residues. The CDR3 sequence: CSAPGVYGYTF. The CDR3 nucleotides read TGCAGTGCCCCAGGGGTCTATGGCTACACCTTC.

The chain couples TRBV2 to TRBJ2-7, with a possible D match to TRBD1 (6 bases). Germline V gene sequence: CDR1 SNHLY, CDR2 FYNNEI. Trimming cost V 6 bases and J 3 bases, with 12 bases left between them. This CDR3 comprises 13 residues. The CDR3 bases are TGTGCCAGCAGGGACACAGGGATCTACGAGCAGTACTTC. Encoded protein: CASRDTGIYEQYF. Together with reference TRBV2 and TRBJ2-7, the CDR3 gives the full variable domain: EPEVTQTPSHQVTQMGQEVILRCVPISNHLYFYWYRQILGQKVEFLVSFYNNEISEKSEIFDDQFSVERPDGSNFTLKIRSTKLEDSAMYFCASRDTGIYEQYFGPGTRLTVT.

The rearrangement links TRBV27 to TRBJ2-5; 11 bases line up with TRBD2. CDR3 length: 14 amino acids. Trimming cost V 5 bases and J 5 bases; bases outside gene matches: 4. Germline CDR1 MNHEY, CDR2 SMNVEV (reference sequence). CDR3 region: CASSARTSGETQYF. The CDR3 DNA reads TGTGCCAGCAGTGCTCGGACTAGCGGGGAGACCCAGTACTTC.

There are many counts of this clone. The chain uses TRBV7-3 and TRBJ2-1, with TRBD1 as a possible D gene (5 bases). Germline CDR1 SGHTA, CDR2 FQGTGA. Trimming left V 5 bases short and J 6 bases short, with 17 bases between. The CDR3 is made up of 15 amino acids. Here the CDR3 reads CASSPTGFDGNEQFF. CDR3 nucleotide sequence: TGTGCCAGCAGCCCTACAGGTTTTGATGGCAATGAGCAGTTCTTC.

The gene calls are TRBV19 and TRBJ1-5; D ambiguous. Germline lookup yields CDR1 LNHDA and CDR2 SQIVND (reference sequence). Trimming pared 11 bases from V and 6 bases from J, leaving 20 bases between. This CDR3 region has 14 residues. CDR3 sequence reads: CASTPLTGIQPQHF. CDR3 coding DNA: TGTGCCTCCACCCCCCTGACCGGGATTCAGCCCCAGCATTTT.

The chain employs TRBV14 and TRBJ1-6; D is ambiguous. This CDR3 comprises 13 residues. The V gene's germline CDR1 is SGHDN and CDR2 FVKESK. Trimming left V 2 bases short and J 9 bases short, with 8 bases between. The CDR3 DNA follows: TGTGCCAGCAGCCAACAGGATCGTTCACCCCTCCACTTT. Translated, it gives CASSQQDRSPLHF. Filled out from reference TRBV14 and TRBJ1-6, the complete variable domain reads EAGVTQFPSHSVIEKGQTVTLRCDPISGHDNLYWYRRVMGKEIKFLLHFVKESKQDESGMPNNRFLAERTGGTYSTLKVQPAELEDSGVYFCASSQQDRSPLHFGNGTRLTVT.

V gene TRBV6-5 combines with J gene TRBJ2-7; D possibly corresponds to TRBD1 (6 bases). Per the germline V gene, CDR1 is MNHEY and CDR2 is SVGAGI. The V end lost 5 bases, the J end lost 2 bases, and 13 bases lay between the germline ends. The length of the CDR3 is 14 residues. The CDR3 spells CASSQGQVPYEQYF. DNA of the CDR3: TGTGCCAGCAGTCAGGGGCAGGTTCCCTACGAGCAGTACTTC.

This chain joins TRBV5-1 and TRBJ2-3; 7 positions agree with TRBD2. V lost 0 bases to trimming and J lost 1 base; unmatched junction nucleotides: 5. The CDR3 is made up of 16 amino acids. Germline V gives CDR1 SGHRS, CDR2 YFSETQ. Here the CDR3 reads CASSLGVAGRTDTQYF. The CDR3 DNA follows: TGCGCCAGCAGCTTGGGGGTAGCGGGTCGCACAGATACGCAGTATTTT.

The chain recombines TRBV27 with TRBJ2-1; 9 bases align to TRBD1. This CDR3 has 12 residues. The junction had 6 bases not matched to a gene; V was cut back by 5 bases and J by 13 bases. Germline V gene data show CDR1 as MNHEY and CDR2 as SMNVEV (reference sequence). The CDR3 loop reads CASSPGTGTQFF. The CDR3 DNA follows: TGTGCCAGCAGTCCTGGGACAGGGACCCAGTTCTTC.

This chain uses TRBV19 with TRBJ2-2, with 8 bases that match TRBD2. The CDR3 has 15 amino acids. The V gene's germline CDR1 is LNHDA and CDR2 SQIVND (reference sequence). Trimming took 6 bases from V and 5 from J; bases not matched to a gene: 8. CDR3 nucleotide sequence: TGTGCCAGTAGCCCAGGCGGGGGGTTGACCGGGGAGCTGTTTTTT. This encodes CASSPGGGLTGELFF. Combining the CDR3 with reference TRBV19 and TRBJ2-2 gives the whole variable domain DGGITQSPKYLFRKEGQNVTLSCEQNLNHDAMYWYRQDPGQGLRLIYYSQIVNDFQKGDIAEGYSVSREKKESFPLTVTSAQKNPTAFYLCASSPGGGLTGELFFGEGSRLTVL.

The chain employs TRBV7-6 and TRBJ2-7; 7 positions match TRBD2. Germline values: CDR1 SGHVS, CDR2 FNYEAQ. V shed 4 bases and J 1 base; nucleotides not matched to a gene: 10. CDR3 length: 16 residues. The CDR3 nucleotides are TGTGCCAGCAGCTCCCGGGGAGGGGCGACATCCTACGAGCAGTACTTC. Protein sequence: CASSSRGGATSYEQYF. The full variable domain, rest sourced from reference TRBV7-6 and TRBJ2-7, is GAGVSQSPRYKVTKRGQDVALRCDPISGHVSLYWYRQALGQGPEFLTYFNYEAQQDKSGLPNDRFSAERPEGSISTLTIQRTEQRDSAMYRCASSSRGGATSYEQYFGPGTRLTVT.